The sample holds a few counts of the clone carrying this T cell receptor beta chain. This specimen comes from a study of human T cells and chemical hapten exposure. In the original processing: Between about 23,224 and 700,000 TCRs appeared in each sample, and the median stood at roughly 100,000. In TCRdb, the RACE reads were re-called with MiXCR into one record per CDR3 protein. TCRdb assigned the V and J calls; the authors' analysis was not used. The data show 180,000 or so distinct CDR3 sequences, under 25% seen once. The time point is: patch test 1, 2 weeks after DPC sensitization. The sample's treatment: therapeutic diphenylcyclopropenone sensitization with weekly scalp DPC. Trimming took off 2 bases at V and 5 bases at J, with 15 bases between the two ends. From germline, CDR1 is MGHRA and CDR2 YSYEKL. The CDR3 extends over 15 amino acids.

This receptor was obtained from a woman aged 50 to 60 with alopecia areata. Some clones in this sample may be carry-over from other donors' samples. Sample: whole blood, taken in connection with sensitization to the hapten diphenylcyclopropenone (DPC). The chain joins TRBV4-1 to TRBJ2-5; D is unresolved. The DNA of the CDR3 is TGCGCCAGCAGCCAAAACCTAGTTTTCAAGGAGACCCAGTACTTC. This encodes CASSQNLVFKETQYF.